The 18 T cell receptor beta chains given below trace back to one sample, sequenced in a study of vaccination and CD4 T cells after COVID-19. Their target antigens are unknown. With the Oncomine TCR Beta short-read assay, DNA from cultured CD4+ T cells was sequenced. TCRdb redid the calling of the PCR reads with MiXCR, one entry per CDR3 protein. This repertoire shows more than 10,000 distinct CDR3 sequences, less than 50% found once; its top ten account for roughly a tenth. Stated treatment: approximately nine-day PBMC culture with coronavirus spike peptide pools or control peptides (ViraFEST assay). This specimen was CD4+ T cells from blood, cultured in vitro, taken after SARS-CoV-2 vaccination. The source of these receptors is a human donor who had recovered from COVID-19.

By proportion, this clonotype is medium-sized. V gene TRBV7-7 combines with J gene TRBJ2-2; D is perhaps TRBD1 (6 bases). CDR1 is SSHAT and CDR2 is FNYEAQ in the germline V gene (reference sequence). The V end was cut by 1 base, the J end by 2 bases, with 11 bases between. The CDR3 spans 16 residues. DNA for the CDR3: TGTGCCAGCAGCTTAGAAGGGGGTCTTAACACCGGGGAGCTGTTTTTT. Translating it yields CASSLEGGLNTGELFF.

This clonotype occurred a few times. The chain has TRBV29-1 and TRBJ2-3, with TRBD2 matching over 10 bases. V trimming: 2 bases; J trimming: 0 bases; junction bases outside the gene matches: 8. CDR1 and CDR2 from the germline V gene are SQVTM and ANQGSEA. This CDR3 has 17 residues. The CDR3, as DNA: TGCAGCGTTGAACGGACTAGCGGTCCCGCTAGCACAGATACGCAGTATTTT. This sequence encodes CSVERTSGPASTDTQYF.

The rearrangement uses TRBV7-2 and TRBJ1-6; a weak D match, TRBD1 (5 bases). V gave up 5 bases and J gave up 7 bases, with 18 bases separating them. The CDR3 consists of 16 residues. The germline V gene encodes CDR1 SGHTA and CDR2 FQGNSA. The CDR3 here is CASSPAVGTYNSPLHF. DNA of the CDR3: TGTGCCAGCAGCCCAGCAGTCGGGACGTACAATTCACCCCTCCACTTT.

The CDR3 region has the DNA TGTGCCAGCAGCTTAAATGGCGGGGGGCAAGAGACCCAGTACTTC. Protein product: CASSLNGGGQETQYF. The rearrangement links TRBV7-3 to TRBJ2-5, with 8 bases identical to TRBD2. Germline V lookup: CDR1 SGHTA, CDR2 FQGTGA. This CDR3 spans 15 amino acids. Trimming at V came to 1 base and at J to 2 bases, leaving 3 bases not matched to a gene. The whole variable domain, remainder taken from reference TRBV7-3 and TRBJ2-5, is GAGVSQTPSNKVTEKGKYVELRCDPISGHTALYWYRQSLGQGPEFLIYFQGTGAADDSGLPNDRFFAVRPEGSVSTLKIQRTERGDSAVYLCASSLNGGGQETQYFGPGTRLLVL.

The genes are TRBV11-3 and TRBJ2-7; the D gene is possibly TRBD1 (6 bases). The germline V gene has CDR1 SGHNT and CDR2 YENEEA. Between the trimmed V and J ends, which lost 3 bases and 5 bases, there was a span of 11 bases. The CDR3 is 13 amino acids. The CDR3 protein is CASSFTTGHEQYF. CDR3 sequence (DNA): TGTGCCAGCAGCTTCACCACAGGGCACGAGCAGTACTTC.

In this sample, this clonotype turned up a few times. The chain employs TRBV7-2 and TRBJ2-7; 8 bases fit TRBD1. This CDR3 contains 14 residues. Trimming at V came to 6 bases and at J to 0 bases, leaving 4 bases not matched to a gene. Germline loops: CDR1 SGHTA, CDR2 FQGNSA. The CDR3 sequence is CASSRDRRSYEQYF. Written as DNA, the CDR3 is TGTGCCAGCAGTCGGGACAGGCGCTCCTACGAGCAGTACTTC.

This clonotype showed up just a few times. The chain recombines TRBV7-6 with TRBJ2-7; D not certain. CDR3 length: 15 residues. CDR1 and CDR2 from the germline V gene are SGHVS and FNYEAQ. The germline V and J ends were trimmed by 5 bases and 1 base, with 15 bases remaining between them. The CDR3 region has the DNA TGTGCCAGCAGCATTAGTGCCGGTCAGTCCTACGAGCAGTACTTC. This codes for CASSISAGQSYEQYF. The whole variable domain, filled in from reference TRBV7-6 and TRBJ2-7, reads GAGVSQSPRYKVTKRGQDVALRCDPISGHVSLYWYRQALGQGPEFLTYFNYEAQQDKSGLPNDRFSAERPEGSISTLTIQRTEQRDSAMYRCASSISAGQSYEQYFGPGTRLTVT.

The chain couples TRBV20-1 to TRBJ2-3; 10 bases map to TRBD1. Germline loops: CDR1 DFQATT, CDR2 SNEGSKA (reference sequence). After removal of 3 bases from V and 3 bases from J, the junction contained 3 bases not matched to a gene. CDR3 length: 14 amino acids. The CDR3 here is CSASRQGATDTQYF. CDR3 bases: TGCAGTGCTAGTCGACAGGGGGCAACAGATACGCAGTATTTT.

This clonotype came up a few times. The rearrangement joins TRBV6-1 to TRBJ2-3, with 7 bases lining up with TRBD2. The CDR3 has 15 residues. From germline, CDR1 is MNHNS and CDR2 SASEGT. V dropped 10 bases and J dropped 0; count of bases not matched to a gene: 10. CDR3: CATGPSGVSTDTQYF. CDR3 DNA sequence: TGTGCCACAGGGCCTAGCGGAGTTAGCACAGATACGCAGTATTTT.

This chain joins TRBV6-5 and TRBJ2-3; 8 bases map to TRBD2. V lost 2 bases and J lost 5; bases outside the gene matches: 9. This CDR3 comprises 16 residues. Per the germline V gene, CDR1 is MNHEY and CDR2 is SVGAGI. The CDR3: CASSYTAGGGVDTQYF. The CDR3, as DNA: TGTGCCAGCAGTTACACGGCGGGAGGCGGGGTAGATACGCAGTATTTT.

The chain recombines TRBV20-1 with TRBJ2-7; 10 bases line up with TRBD2. Germline assignment: CDR1 DFQATT and CDR2 SNEGSKA (reference sequence). The CDR3 totals 15 residues. Losses at the gene ends were 6 bases for V and 5 bases for J; bases not matched to a gene: 13. CDR3 sequence (DNA): TGCAGTGCGGCGATTATAGCGGGAGGTAACGACGAGCAGTACTTC. Amino acids: CSAAIIAGGNDEQYF.

CDR3 sequence (DNA): TGTGCCAGCTCACCATCGACAGGGGGGGAAGAGACCCAGTACTTC. Protein product: CASSPSTGGEETQYF. The V call is TRBV18, the J call TRBJ2-5, with 9 bases lining up with TRBD1. Losses at the gene ends were 2 bases for V and 3 bases for J; bases not matched to a gene: 4. Germline V lookup: CDR1 KGHSH, CDR2 LQKENI. CDR3 size: 15 residues.

V and J are TRBV7-8 and TRBJ2-1; 10 bases align to TRBD1. V shed 2 bases, J shed 12 bases, and the junction held 19 bases outside the gene matches. This CDR3 spans 18 amino acids. Germline V CDR1 and CDR2: SGHVS, FQNEAQ. The CDR3 DNA follows: TGTGCCAGCAGCTTACTATCTTTCCTCGACAGGGGGCCCGAGGGGCAGTTCTTC. It translates to CASSLLSFLDRGPEGQFF.

This sequence joins TRBV7-2 and TRBJ1-1; 8 bases agree with TRBD1. V dropped 6 bases and J dropped 8; count of bases not matched to a gene: 11. CDR3 length: 14 amino acids. Germline CDR1 is SGHTA and CDR2 is FQGNSA. The CDR3 region is CASSFTGGRSEAFF. Written as DNA, the CDR3 is TGTGCCAGCAGTTTTACAGGGGGACGCTCGGAAGCTTTCTTT. The full variable domain, with the rest looked up from reference TRBV7-2 and TRBJ1-1, is GAGVSQSPSNKVTEKGKDVELRCDPISGHTALYWYRQSLGQGLEFLIYFQGNSAPDKSGLPSDRFSAERTGGSVSTLTIQRTQQEDSAVYLCASSFTGGRSEAFFGQGTRLTVV.

This rearrangement joins TRBV14 to TRBJ1-2, with D unresolved. The CDR3 contains 13 residues. V lost 6 bases to trimming and J lost 7 bases, with 15 bases between them. The germline CDR1 and CDR2 sequences are SGHDN and FVKESK. The CDR3 DNA follows: TGTGCCAGCAGTCATGACTTGCAAGCTGGCTACACCTTC. Protein sequence: CASSHDLQAGYTF.

This chain connects TRBV19 to TRBJ1-5; no reliable D call. CDR3 length: 16 amino acids. Between the trimmed V and J ends, which lost 3 bases and 2 bases, there was a span of 14 bases. Germline-derived CDR1 and CDR2 are LNHDA and SQIVND (reference sequence). The CDR3 reads CASSIALNKGNQPQHF. CDR3 sequence (DNA): TGTGCCAGTAGTATCGCCTTGAATAAAGGCAATCAGCCCCAGCATTTT.

This clonotype was counted a few times. The gene calls are TRBV20-1 and TRBJ2-1; 7 bases are a match to TRBD2. Germline lookup yields CDR1 DFQATT and CDR2 SNEGSKA (reference sequence). The CDR3 extends over 15 amino acids. Unmatched junction bases numbered 14, after V lost 4 bases and J lost 8 bases. In DNA form, the CDR3 reads TGCAGTGCTACCATCGGAGCGGGAAATCTGGATGAGCAGTTCTTC. Protein: CSATIGAGNLDEQFF.

This clonotype has only a few counts. The chain links TRBV7-9 to TRBJ2-5; D is unclear. V was pared by 1 base and J by 2 bases, with 11 bases between. CDR1 is SEHNR, CDR2 FQNEAQ, per germline (reference sequence). This CDR3 is 15 amino acids long. The CDR3: CASSLGRHKQETQYF. The DNA for the CDR3 is TGTGCCAGCAGCTTAGGTCGACATAAACAAGAGACCCAGTACTTC.